The T cell receptor beta chain described here comes from a study of identical twins. Study-level results: Cord blood's abundant beta clonotypes had fewer insertions, unlike memory repertoires. Partial confounding of zero-insertion analyses by invariant MAIT and iNKT cells was possible.

V lost 3 bases to trimming and J lost 9 bases, with 5 bases between them. CDR1 is MNHNS and CDR2 is SASEGT in the germline V gene. The CDR3 extends over 10 amino acids. One entry per CDR3 protein, called by TCRdb with MiXCR from the 5' RACE reads. The sample lists 1.5 million or so distinct CDR3 sequences, less than 40% occurring once. Of note for this clonotype: Its target is unknown.

The chain combines TRBV6-1 with TRBJ2-5, with D perhaps being TRBD1 or TRBD2 (5 bases each). This clonotype was obtained from a newborn girl in good health. Sequenced sample: cord blood. The CDR3 sequence is CASSEGAQYF. The CDR3 DNA is TGTGCCAGCAGTGAGGGGGCCCAGTACTTC.